The next 15 T cell receptor beta chains were all read from a single sample in a study of T-cell reconstitution after alpha-beta-depleted transplantation in children. This sample's TCRbeta library carried unique molecular identifier barcodes. TCRdb reanalysed the PCR reads using MiXCR and keeps one entry per CDR3 protein. The sample holds hundreds of thousands of distinct CDR3 sequences, around a tenth seen once. The input for sequencing was peripheral blood, taken 180 days after TCRalphabeta/CD19-depleted stem cell transplant. These receptors were obtained from a male patient under 10 years old who had a stem cell transplant for chronic granulomatous disease, so the T cells may come from the graft donor.

In its sample, this clonotype was seen a few times. This chain connects TRBV30 to TRBJ2-1, with D perhaps matching TRBD2 (6 bases). The CDR3 extends over 14 amino acids. From germline, CDR1 is GTSNPN and CDR2 SVGIG (reference sequence). V shed 4 bases and J shed 1 base, with 11 bases lying between them. The CDR3 loop reads CAWKRAGSYNEQFF. Written as DNA, the CDR3 is TGTGCCTGGAAAAGGGCGGGATCCTACAATGAGCAGTTCTTC.

This clonotype has at least ten counts. The chain links TRBV10-3 to TRBJ2-1; D not resolved. V was trimmed by 0 bases and J by 8 bases, leaving 11 bases between them. Germline V gene lookup returns CDR1 ENHRY and CDR2 SYGVKD. CDR3 length: 14 residues. CDR3 coding DNA: TGTGCCATCAGTGAGTCGAGAGGTGGTGATGAGCAGTTCTTC. As protein: CAISESRGGDEQFF.

This clonotype appeared many times. The chain combines TRBV5-1 with TRBJ2-3; D tentatively fits TRBD1 or TRBD2 (6 bases each). V was cut by 7 bases and J by 0 bases, with 24 bases left in between. Germline loops: CDR1 SGHRS, CDR2 YFSETQ. This CDR3 contains 18 residues. CDR3 nucleotides: TGCGCCAGCCGCCGAGGGGTAGGGGGGCCTCCTAGCACAGATACGCAGTATTTT. As protein: CASRRGVGGPPSTDTQYF.

This clonotype was recorded many times. V usage is TRBV7-8 and J usage is TRBJ2-7, with 11 bases aligning to TRBD2. Germline V gene lookup returns CDR1 SGHVS and CDR2 FQNEAQ. The CDR3 contains 16 residues. V lost 6 bases and J lost 2; bases outside the gene matches: 9. The chain's CDR3 is CASSRSSGRQTYEQYF. In nucleotides, the CDR3 is TGTGCCAGCAGTCGATCTAGCGGGAGGCAAACCTACGAGCAGTACTTC.

Turning to this clonotype: A read error may explain this, as a much larger clone is one base away. V and J are TRBV6-9 and TRBJ1-5; D ambiguous. Germline V gene sequence: CDR1 MNHGY, CDR2 SVAAGI. The CDR3 contains 15 residues. With 8 bases removed from V and 1 base from J, the gap between germline ends came to 15 bases. CDR3: CASDPSQTSNQPQHF. CDR3 coding DNA: TGTGCCAGCGATCCCTCCCAGACCAGCAATCAGCCCCAGCATTTT.

This clonotype was found many times. The CDR3 DNA sequence: TGTGCCAGCAGCCCTTTGCCTTACGAGCAGTACTTC. Amino acids: CASSPLPYEQYF. The chain joins TRBV5-8 to TRBJ2-7; D gene uncertain. The V end lost 4 bases, the J end lost 4 bases, and 9 bases lay between the germline ends. CDR3 length: 12 amino acids. The germline gives CDR1 SGHTS, CDR2 YDEGEE.

The chain joins TRBV6-5 to TRBJ2-3; D could derive from TRBD1 or TRBD2 (5 bases each). The CDR3 spans 14 residues. Deletions cut 4 bases from V and 1 base from J, with 9 bases between. CDR1 is MNHEY and CDR2 is SVGAGI in the germline V gene. In nucleotides, the CDR3 is TGTGCCAGCAGTTCTGGGACGGGCACAGATACGCAGTATTTT. It is translated as CASSSGTGTDTQYF.

This clonotype was recorded at least ten times. The chain has TRBV25-1 and TRBJ2-1; D might be TRBD1 or TRBD2, each matching 5 bases. Germline CDR1 MGHDK, CDR2 SYGVNS. This CDR3 spans 17 amino acids. The V end was cut by 1 base, the J end by 0 bases, with 13 bases between. CDR3: CASSESLGGGSYNEQFF. CDR3 DNA sequence: TGTGCCAGCAGTGAATCCCTGGGTGGGGGCTCCTACAATGAGCAGTTCTTC.

To note about this clonotype: A read error may be the cause here, since a much bigger clone is one base away. This rearrangement joins TRBV11-2 to TRBJ2-5; perhaps TRBD2 as D (6 bases). Germline-derived CDR1 and CDR2 are SGHAT and FQNNGV. The CDR3 loop spans 15 amino acids. This CDR3 is CASSLTSGIQETQCF. The CDR3, as DNA: TGTGCCAGCAGCTTGACTAGTGGGATTCAAGAGACCCAGTGCTTC.

This clonotype was observed many times. This rearrangement joins TRBV10-3 to TRBJ2-1; D gene ambiguous. The CDR3 spans 11 residues. Trimming stripped 8 bases from V and 4 bases from J, with 6 bases between. Germline V lookup: CDR1 ENHRY, CDR2 SYGVKD. CDR3: CAIGEYNEQFF. The CDR3 DNA reads as TGTGCCATCGGGGAATACAATGAGCAGTTCTTC.

This clonotype was seen at least ten times. The chain couples TRBV20-1 to TRBJ1-6, with D possibly TRBD1 on 5 matching bases. CDR3 size: 13 residues. CDR1 DFQATT and CDR2 SNEGSKA come from the germline V gene (reference sequence). The V end was cut by 2 bases, the J end by 3 bases, with 5 bases between. CDR3 sequence reads: CSARQGYNSPLHF. CDR3 bases: TGCAGTGCTAGACAGGGCTATAATTCACCCCTCCACTTT.

J is TRBJ1-1 and V is TRBV12-3 or TRBV12-4; a weak D match, TRBD1 (5 bases). The V end lost 7 bases, the J end lost 4 bases, and 19 bases lay between the germline ends. This CDR3 is 15 amino acids long. This chain's CDR3 is CASKTEGPSPTEAFF. The CDR3 DNA reads as TGTGCCAGCAAAACAGAGGGACCCAGTCCCACTGAAGCTTTCTTT.

The sample holds many counts of this clonotype. The rearrangement uses TRBV29-1 and TRBJ2-7, with D hard to call. CDR1 SQVTM and CDR2 ANQGSEA come from the germline V gene. The CDR3 runs to 14 residues. V shed 4 bases and J shed 10 bases, with 23 bases lying between them. The CDR3 region has the DNA TGCAGCGTTGTGCCTTCGTCAAAAAGAGGTCGCCAGTACTTC. This encodes CSVVPSSKRGRQYF.

Of note for this clonotype: Since a much larger clone is just one base distant, this may be a read error. This chain connects TRBV5-1 to TRBJ1-1; a possible D gene is TRBD1 (6 bases). V lost 1 base and J 7 bases, leaving 11 bases between the germline ends. From germline, CDR1 is SGHRS and CDR2 YFSETQ. The CDR3 contains 13 residues. CDR3 protein: CASSLWWDIEAFF. The DNA of the CDR3 is TGCGCCAGCAGCTTGTGGTGGGACATTGAAGCTTTCTTT.

This clonotype was detected many times. The gene calls are TRBV7-2 and TRBJ2-1; D might be TRBD2 (7 bases). There are 15 residues in the CDR3. Trimming removed 1 base from V and 9 bases from J, with 16 bases in between. Germline-derived CDR1 and CDR2 are SGHTA and FQGNSA. CDR3 protein: CASSLGVQGRGEQFF. DNA for the CDR3: TGTGCCAGCAGCTTAGGAGTCCAGGGGAGGGGTGAGCAGTTCTTC.